The 26 T cell receptor beta chains presented below share a single source sample, sequenced in a study of blood T cells in healthy people across ages. Next came a second PCR, run for roughly 7 to 12 cycles, which used a sample-barcoded 5' primer along with a J-beta primer mix. TCRdb fed the 5' RACE reads into MiXCR, producing one record per CDR3 protein. The data hold fewer than 900,000 distinct CDR3 sequences, with more than 40% observed a single time. Sequenced: blood. The receptors stem from a woman aged 60-75 years in good health.

Many counts were recorded for this clonotype. The chain has TRBV13 and TRBJ2-5; the match to TRBD1 covers 10 bases. Per the germline V gene, CDR1 is PRHDT and CDR2 is FYEKMQ (reference sequence). CDR3 length equals 16 residues. V trimming: 6 bases; J trimming: 11 bases; junction bases outside the gene matches: 18. As DNA, the CDR3 is TGTGCCAGCAGGCGTAGAGGCGGGACAGGGGATGAGGAGCAGTACTTC. Its translation is CASRRRGGTGDEEQYF.

The gene calls are TRBV6-1 and TRBJ2-2; D not resolved. This CDR3 has 14 amino acids. The V gene's germline CDR1 is MNHNS and CDR2 SASEGT. Trimming left V 2 bases short and J 4 bases short, with 8 bases between. As DNA, the CDR3 is TGTGCCAGCAGTGAAACACAAACCACCGGGGAGCTGTTTTTT. Its translation: CASSETQTTGELFF.

The chain has TRBV12-3 or TRBV12-4 and TRBJ2-7; 7 bases are a match to TRBD2. There are 14 residues in the CDR3. With 5 bases clipped from V and 4 bases from J, the junction kept 8 bases outside the gene matches. Written as DNA, the CDR3 is TGTGCCAGCAGTGTAGGACTAGTCCTATACGAGCAGTACTTC. It codes for CASSVGLVLYEQYF.

This chain connects TRBV27 to TRBJ2-1; the D gene is possibly TRBD2 (6 bases). V was shortened by 4 bases and J by 6 bases, with 13 bases between the two germline ends. Germline loops: CDR1 MNHEY, CDR2 SMNVEV (reference sequence). The CDR3 extends over 14 amino acids. The CDR3 is CASSYGLGGNEQFF. CDR3 nucleotide sequence: TGTGCCAGCAGTTATGGACTGGGAGGCAATGAGCAGTTCTTC.

V usage is TRBV20-1 and J usage is TRBJ2-1; 11 nucleotides match TRBD2. The germline V gene has CDR1 DFQATT and CDR2 SNEGSKA (reference sequence). This CDR3 contains 14 residues. V lost 4 bases to trimming and J lost 6 bases; unmatched junction nucleotides: 5. CDR3 sequence (DNA): TGCAGTGCTACCGGGACTAGCGGAGTCAATGAGCAGTTCTTC. Translation: CSATGTSGVNEQFF.

The rearrangement joins TRBV3-1 to TRBJ2-1, with 8 bases lining up with TRBD1. The CDR3 is 15 residues long. CDR1 LGHDT and CDR2 YNNKEL come from the germline V gene (reference sequence). With V trimmed by 0 bases and J by 4 bases, 2 bases remained unmatched. CDR3 sequence: CASSQDRTGYNEQFF. The CDR3 bases are TGTGCCAGCAGCCAAGATCGGACAGGGTACAATGAGCAGTTCTTC.

The genes are TRBV6-6 and TRBJ2-7, with D tentatively TRBD1 (7 bases). V was clipped by 2 bases and J by 1 base, with 12 bases between them. Germline assignment: CDR1 MNHNY and CDR2 SVGAGI (reference sequence). The CDR3 length is 15 residues. The CDR3 bases are TGTGCCAGCAGTTACACGGGGGACAGATCCTACGAGCAGTACTTC. Its translation: CASSYTGDRSYEQYF.

J is TRBJ2-1 and V is TRBV6-5; D is unclear. V lost 4 bases to trimming and J lost 6 bases, with 4 bases between them. The CDR3 contains 11 residues. The germline CDR1 and CDR2 sequences are MNHEY and SVGAGI. The CDR3, as DNA: TGTGCCAGCAGTTGGGCCAATGAGCAGTTCTTC. It yields the protein CASSWANEQFF.

Written as DNA, the CDR3 is TGTGCCAGCAGCTTATGGGCGGGGGAGCAAGAGACCCAGTACTTC. Its translation is CASSLWAGEQETQYF. The V and J genes are TRBV7-2 and TRBJ2-5; 7 positions match TRBD2. Germline V gene data show CDR1 as SGHTA and CDR2 as FQGNSA. The CDR3 length is 15 residues. V gave up 2 bases and J gave up 2 bases; unmatched junction bases: 5.

This clonotype has a handful of counts. This chain's CDR3 is CASTLTGVLDTQYF. The CDR3 nucleotides are TGTGCCAGCACCCTAACAGGGGTCCTAGATACGCAGTATTTT. The chain couples TRBV28 to TRBJ2-3, with TRBD1 identical over 7 bases. CDR1 is MDHEN, CDR2 SYDVKM, per germline. The ends lost 7 bases at V and 5 bases at J; junction bases unmatched: 9. The CDR3 is 14 amino acids. Combining the CDR3 with reference TRBV28 and TRBJ2-3 gives the whole variable domain DVKVTQSSRYLVKRTGEKVFLECVQDMDHENMFWYRQDPGLGLRLIYFSYDVKMKEKGDIPEGYSVSREKKERFSLILESASTNQTSMYLCASTLTGVLDTQYFGPGTRLTVL.

The chain is built from TRBV20-1 and TRBJ1-1, with D tentatively TRBD1 (5 bases). Germline V CDR1 and CDR2: DFQATT, SNEGSKA (reference sequence). This CDR3 contains 14 residues. The germline V and J ends were trimmed by 2 bases and 0 bases, with 10 bases remaining between them. CDR3 bases: TGCAGTGCTAGATTTCGAGGGGTGAACACTGAAGCTTTCTTT. Its protein is CSARFRGVNTEAFF.

In this sample, this clonotype turned up many times. This chain links TRBV18 with TRBJ1-2, with 8 positions matching TRBD1. The trim removed 6 bases at V and 7 bases at J, leaving 7 bases unmatched. The CDR3 runs 13 residues. Per the germline V gene, CDR1 is KGHSH and CDR2 is LQKENI. The CDR3 loop is CASSPDRDFGYTF. DNA for the CDR3: TGTGCCAGCTCTCCGGACAGGGATTTTGGCTACACCTTC.

Only a few counts were recorded for this clonotype. The rearrangement joins TRBV28 to TRBJ2-7; D call uncertain. CDR1 is MDHEN, CDR2 SYDVKM, per germline. Trimming removed 5 bases from V and 6 bases from J, with 11 bases in between. This CDR3 has 12 residues. CDR3 sequence: CASSTPVAEQYF. CDR3 nucleotides: TGTGCCAGCAGTACCCCGGTTGCCGAGCAGTACTTC.

This clonotype was counted between two and nine times. V gene TRBV3-1 combines with J gene TRBJ2-1; 7 positions agree with TRBD1. V dropped 4 bases and J dropped 5; count of bases not matched to a gene: 11. This CDR3 has 16 amino acids. CDR1 is LGHDT, CDR2 YNNKEL, per germline (reference sequence). The CDR3 region is CASSRSFGQENNEQFF. In nucleotides, the CDR3 is TGTGCCAGCAGCCGATCTTTCGGACAGGAGAACAATGAGCAGTTCTTC.

The genes are TRBV21-1 and TRBJ2-7; TRBD2 reflects the table's D call only, with no check against the DNA. TRBV21-1 is shown as a pseudogene. The CDR3 is made up of 19 amino acids. The CDR3 reads CASSKVNLGLAGVSYEQYF. DNA of the CDR3: TGTGCCAGCAGCAAAGTTAATCTCGGACTAGCGGGAGTCTCCTACGAGCAGTACTTC.

The chain employs TRBV12-3 or TRBV12-4 and TRBJ2-7, with TRBD1 identical over 7 bases. The V segment lost 1 base and the J segment 11 bases; nucleotides outside the gene matches: 5. This CDR3 has 12 amino acids. In DNA, the CDR3 is TGTGCCAGCAGTTTAGGAGGGGGCTCGGAGTACTTC. Residues: CASSLGGGSEYF.

This clonotype was recorded many times. This chain uses TRBV7-9 with TRBJ2-5, with 7 bases identical to TRBD1. Germline CDR1 and CDR2: SEHNR and FQNEAQ (reference sequence). The CDR3 runs to 15 residues. The ends lost 2 bases at V and 2 bases at J; junction bases unmatched: 5. The CDR3 nucleotides read TGTGCCAGCAGCTTAATACCGGGACAGCAAGAGACCCAGTACTTC. Translating it yields CASSLIPGQQETQYF. Supplemented by reference TRBV7-9 and TRBJ2-5, the full variable domain reads DTGVSQNPRHKITKRGQNVTFRCDPISEHNRLYWYRQTLGQGPEFLTYFQNEAQLEKSRLLSDRFSAERPKGSFSTLEIQRTEQGDSAMYLCASSLIPGQQETQYFGPGTRLLVL.

This clonotype was found a few times. This sequence joins TRBV7-2 and TRBJ2-1; possible D gene TRBD2, 6 bases. V dropped 0 bases and J dropped 13 bases, with 13 bases sitting between them. CDR3 length: 13 residues. CDR1 is SGHTA, CDR2 FQGNSA, per germline. This CDR3 is CASSLAFGTRQFF. The CDR3 DNA sequence: TGTGCCAGCAGCTTAGCGTTTGGGACTCGCCAGTTCTTC.

The J gene is TRBJ2-2, the V gene TRBV7-9, with D perhaps TRBD1 (6 bases). Trimming left V 0 bases short and J 0 bases short, with 11 bases between. From germline, CDR1 is SEHNR and CDR2 FQNEAQ (reference sequence). The CDR3 is 17 residues long. The DNA of the CDR3 is TGTGCCAGCAGCTTAGCCGGGACACCCACGAACACCGGGGAGCTGTTTTTT. As protein: CASSLAGTPTNTGELFF.

At least ten counts were recorded for this clonotype. V usage is TRBV10-3 and J usage is TRBJ2-3; no reliable D call. The CDR3 is made up of 15 amino acids. Trimming pared 2 bases from V and 0 bases from J, leaving 9 bases between. Germline V CDR1 and CDR2: ENHRY, SYGVKD. The CDR3 sequence is CAISERVSSTDTQYF. CDR3 DNA sequence: TGTGCCATCAGTGAGCGGGTTTCTAGCACAGATACGCAGTATTTT.

This clonotype was seen only once. V usage is TRBV10-3 and J usage is TRBJ2-3; no firm D call. The V and J ends lost 3 bases and 8 bases respectively, with 18 bases between them. The CDR3 contains 15 residues. Germline CDR1 and CDR2: ENHRY and SYGVKD. The CDR3 sequence is CAISESGSPSGTQYF. The DNA of the CDR3 is TGTGCCATCAGTGAAAGTGGGTCTCCCTCAGGTACGCAGTATTTT.

On this clonotype itself: A junction boundary mismatches the germline segment, possibly from a read error. V gene TRBV6-5 combines with J gene TRBJ1-5, with a tentative D call TRBD1 (5 bases). Per germline, CDR1 MNHEY and CDR2 SVGAGI. The CDR3 totals 16 residues. CDR3: CASSSRGRGGNQPRHF. The CDR3 DNA follows: TGTGCCAGCAGCAGCCGGGGACGGGGAGGCAATCAGCCCCGGCATTTT.

The CDR3 region has the DNA TGCGCCAGCGGGAACTCACCGACTGCCGACAGTTCCTACAATGAGCAGTTCTTC. This sequence encodes CASGNSPTADSSYNEQFF. The chain joins TRBV5-1 to TRBJ2-1; a possible D gene is TRBD1 (5 bases). Trimming left V 7 bases short and J 1 base short, with 24 bases between. This CDR3 comprises 18 residues. CDR1 SGHRS and CDR2 YFSETQ come from the germline V gene.

This clonotype was counted a few times. The chain links TRBV7-3 to TRBJ2-7; possibly TRBD1 for D (6 bases). Germline CDR1 reads SGHTA; CDR2 reads FQGTGA. Trimming took off 5 bases at V and 3 bases at J, with 14 bases between the two ends. CDR3 length: 14 amino acids. The CDR3 DNA sequence: TGTGCCAGCAGCCCTCAAAAGGACAGCTACGAGCAGTACTTC. This sequence encodes CASSPQKDSYEQYF.

This clonotype has ten or more counts. The chain links TRBV20-1 to TRBJ2-3; D is uncertain. The CDR3 has 11 residues. The V gene's germline CDR1 is DFQATT and CDR2 SNEGSKA (reference sequence). V gave up 2 bases and J gave up 5 bases, with 5 bases separating them. The CDR3 coding sequence is TGCAGTGCTAGAAGTGGAGATACGCAGTATTTT. This codes for CSARSGDTQYF.

This clonotype has only a few counts. The CDR3 spells CASSLKSQGAYNEQFF. DNA for the CDR3: TGTGCCAGCAGCTTAAAGAGTCAGGGGGCGTACAATGAGCAGTTCTTC. This sequence joins TRBV7-9 and TRBJ2-1; the match to TRBD1 covers 8 bases. V lost 2 bases and J lost 4; bases outside the gene matches: 7. The CDR3 sequence is 16 residues long. Germline lookup yields CDR1 SEHNR and CDR2 FQNEAQ (reference sequence).